A selection of T cell receptor beta chains follows, all from one sample in a study of T cell responses to AZD1222 COVID-19 vaccine. Clones were sequenced by immunoSEQ multiplex PCR, and TCRdb holds only the in-frame ones, with some missing. Of under 170,000 clones in the sample, about nine tenths are singletons; the top ten hold around 2.9%. The sample was peripheral blood, taken 28 days after the second AZD1222 dose. The receptors come from an adult who received the AZD1222 COVID-19 vaccine. CDR3s include the opening cysteine and the closing phenylalanine or tryptophan. D genes are given only for firm matches. Some rows mark clone size as missing; the rest say once, few, many or name a class of expanded clone.

D	size	V	J	DNA	CDR3
NA	NA	TRBV5-1	TRBJ1-6	TGCGCCAGCAGCTTGGGGCCACAGGGATCACCCCTCCACTTT	CASSLGPQGSPLHF
TRBD2	NA	TRBV27	TRBJ2-1	TGTGCCAGCAGCCGGGAGGGGGGGAGTAGGAGCGATGAGCAGTTCTTC	CASSREGGSRSDEQFF
TRBD2	few	TRBV5-1	TRBJ2-7	TGCGCCAGCAGCTTAGGGACTAGCGGAACCTACGAGCAGTACTTC	CASSLGTSGTYEQYF
NA	NA	TRBV15	TRBJ2-1	TGTGCCACCAGCAGAGAGGTGGGAGTCTCCTACAATGAGCAGTTCTTC	CATSREVGVSYNEQFF
NA	NA	TRBV12-3/TRBV12-4	TRBJ1-2	TGTGCCAGCAGTTCCGGTGTGGGGTATGGCTACACCTTC	CASSSGVGYGYTF
NA	NA	TRBV5-5	TRBJ2-1	TGTGCCAGCAGCTTGTCGGATGAGCAGTTCTTC	CASSLSDEQFF
TRBD1	NA	TRBV7-9	TRBJ1-4	TGTGCCAGCAGCATACCGGGACAGGGAGTTAGAACTAATGAAAAACTGTTTTTT	CASSIPGQGVRTNEKLFF
TRBD1	NA	TRBV2	TRBJ1-4	TGTGCCAGCAGTGTGGACAGGGGGACAACTAATGAAAAACTGTTTTTT	CASSVDRGTTNEKLFF
NA	NA	TRBV19	TRBJ1-3	TGTGCCAGTAGTATTCCTGGGCAGACCTCTGGAAACACCATATATTTT	CASSIPGQTSGNTIYF
NA	NA	TRBV6-1	TRBJ1-5	TGTGCCAGCAGTGAAGCTTCGGGAATCCAGCCCCAGCATTTT	CASSEASGIQPQHF
NA	NA	TRBV12-3/TRBV12-4	TRBJ2-7	TGTGCCAGCAGTCTACTCATAGACTACGAGCAGTACTTC	CASSLLIDYEQYF
NA	NA	TRBV4-1	TRBJ1-1	TGCGCCAGCAGCCAAGATCACGCGCTTATGAACACTGAAGCTTTCTTT	CASSQDHALMNTEAFF
TRBD2	NA	TRBV14	TRBJ2-1	TGTGCCAGCAGCCCCTGGACTAGCGGTTTAGATGAGCAGTTCTTC	CASSPWTSGLDEQFF
TRBD1	NA	TRBV23-1	TRBJ1-5	TGCGCCAGCAGTCAAGGGCAGGGGGCCCATCAGCCCCAGCATTTT	CASSQGQGAHQPQHF
NA	NA	TRBV7-2	TRBJ1-4	TGTGCCAGCAGCTTAGGAGGGCTCAATGAAAAACTGTTTTTT	CASSLGGLNEKLFF
TRBD1	NA	TRBV6-4	TRBJ1-1	TGTGCCAGCAGTTCAGGGGGGGGGTCAGCTTTCTTT	CASSSGGGSAFF
NA	NA	TRBV12-3/TRBV12-4	TRBJ1-1	TGTGCCAGTACCCGGGACATGCATGAAGCTTTCTTT	CASTRDMHEAFF
NA	NA	TRBV6-2/TRBV6-3	TRBJ2-5	TGTGCCAGCAGTTCGGAAGCGGAGACCCAGTACTTC	CASSSEAETQYF
NA	NA	TRBV20-1	TRBJ1-2	TGCAGTGCTAGAAACCGGGAGGTCGATACCTTC	CSARNREVDTF
NA	NA	TRBV4-2	TRBJ1-6	TGTGCCAGCAGCCAAGATTTATCCGGGGGCAAGTCACCCCTCCACTTT	CASSQDLSGGKSPLHF
NA	NA	TRBV6-5	TRBJ1-1	TGTGCCAGCAGTTATCAGGGCAGGGACACTGAAGCTTTCTTT	CASSYQGRDTEAFF
NA	NA	TRBV6-5	TRBJ1-1	TGTGCCAGCAGTTCCCAGGGGCGAGGCACTGAAGCTTTCTTT	CASSSQGRGTEAFF
NA	NA	TRBV6-5	TRBJ2-7	TGTGCCAGTACTACCGGGACGTATTCCTACGAGCAGTACTTC	CASTTGTYSYEQYF
TRBD2	NA	TRBV11-2	TRBJ2-1	TGTGCCAGCAGCTCCTCCGGGACTAGCGGGAGGGATTGGGAGCAGTTCTTC	CASSSSGTSGRDWEQFF
NA	NA	TRBV28	TRBJ1-5	TGTGCCAGTTTGACCCGGACAGCGCTGGATCAGCCCCAGCATTTT	CASLTRTALDQPQHF
TRBD2	NA	TRBV7-9	TRBJ2-7	TGTGCCAGCAGCCCTACGGGGACTAGCGGATACGAGCAGTACTTC	CASSPTGTSGYEQYF
TRBD1	NA	TRBV6-5	TRBJ2-3	TGTGCCAGCAGTCTACAGGGGGTGGGAACAGATACGCAGTATTTT	CASSLQGVGTDTQYF
NA	NA	TRBV12-5	TRBJ1-2	TGTGCTAGTGGTTTAAGTTTTGGCTACACCTTC	CASGLSFGYTF
TRBD1	once	TRBV2	TRBJ2-7	TGTGCCAGCAGTGAACGGACAGGATCGTTCTACGAGCAGTACTTC	CASSERTGSFYEQYF
TRBD2	NA	TRBV6-2/TRBV6-3	TRBJ2-1	TGTGCCAGCAGTTCGGTCGGTAGCGGGATTTCCTACAATGAGCAGTTCTTC	CASSSVGSGISYNEQFF
NA	NA	TRBV11-2	TRBJ1-2	TGTGCCAGCAGCTTAGACGGGATAAACTATGGCTACACCTTC	CASSLDGINYGYTF
TRBD1	NA	TRBV24-1	TRBJ1-1	TGTGCCACCAGTGAACAGGGGAGGACTGAAGCTTTCTTT	CATSEQGRTEAFF
TRBD2	NA	TRBV4-1	TRBJ2-3	TGCGCCAGCAGCCAGACTAGCGGGAACGCAGATACGCAGTATTTT	CASSQTSGNADTQYF
NA	NA	TRBV6-5	TRBJ1-4	TGTGCCAGCAGTTACAGGGCAGGGGTTAATGAAAAACTGTTTTTT	CASSYRAGVNEKLFF
TRBD1	NA	TRBV18	TRBJ1-1	TGTGCCAGCTCACCCTCAGGGGGGGGGCGCTGGGCTTTCTTT	CASSPSGGGRWAFF
TRBD1	NA	TRBV27	TRBJ2-1	TGTGCCAGCAGTTTCGCAGGGGGCTCCTACAATGAGCAGTTCTTC	CASSFAGGSYNEQFF
TRBD1	NA	TRBV7-9	TRBJ2-1	TGTGCCAGCAGCTCCGGGACAGGGCCTAGGGATGAGCAGTTCTTC	CASSSGTGPRDEQFF
TRBD2	NA	TRBV3-1/TRBV3-2	TRBJ2-5	TGTGCCAGCAGCCAAGAGGGACTAGCGTGGGAGACCCAGTACTTC	CASSQEGLAWETQYF
NA	NA	TRBV7-8	TRBJ1-5	TGTGCCAGCAGCTTATCAGGGCTCAATCAGCCCCAGCATTTT	CASSLSGLNQPQHF
NA	once	TRBV5-6	TRBJ1-5	TGTGCCAGCAGTCATTGGGGAGGGAAGGGATACGAGAATCAGCCCCAGCATTTT	CASSHWGGKGYENQPQHF
NA	NA	TRBV19	TRBJ1-1	TGTGCCAGCAGGAACCCTAGTGCTGAAGCTTTCTTT	CASRNPSAEAFF
NA	NA	TRBV12-3/TRBV12-4	TRBJ1-4	TGTGCCAGCAGTTTTTTTAATGAAAAACTGTTTTTT	CASSFFNEKLFF
NA	once	TRBV6-1	TRBJ1-2	TGTGCCAGCAGTGAAGCGCCGGGTTCTAACTATGGCTACACCTTC	CASSEAPGSNYGYTF
NA	few	TRBV19	TRBJ2-7	TGTGCCAGTAGTACACTGATGGCGTCTTCCGAGCAGTACTTC	CASSTLMASSEQYF
NA	NA	TRBV27	TRBJ1-2	TGTGCCAGCAGTTTATTTATGGGGGGCGGCCATGGCTACACCTTC	CASSLFMGGGHGYTF